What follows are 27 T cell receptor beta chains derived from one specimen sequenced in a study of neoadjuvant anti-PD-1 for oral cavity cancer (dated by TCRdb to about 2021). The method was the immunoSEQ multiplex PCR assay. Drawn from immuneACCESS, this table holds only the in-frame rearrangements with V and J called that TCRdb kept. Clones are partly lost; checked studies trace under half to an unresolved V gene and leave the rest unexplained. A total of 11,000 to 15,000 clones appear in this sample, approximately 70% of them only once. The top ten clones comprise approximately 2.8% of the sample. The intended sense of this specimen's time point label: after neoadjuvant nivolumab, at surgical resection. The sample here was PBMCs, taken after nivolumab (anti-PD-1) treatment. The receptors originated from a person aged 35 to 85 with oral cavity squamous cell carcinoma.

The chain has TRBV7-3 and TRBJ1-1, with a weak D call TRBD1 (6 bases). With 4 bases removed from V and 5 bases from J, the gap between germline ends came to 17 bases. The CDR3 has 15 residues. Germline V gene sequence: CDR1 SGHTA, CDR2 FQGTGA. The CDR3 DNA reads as TGTGCCAGCAGCTCCGGACAGCCAGGGAGTACTGAAGCTTTCTTT. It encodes CASSSGQPGSTEAFF.

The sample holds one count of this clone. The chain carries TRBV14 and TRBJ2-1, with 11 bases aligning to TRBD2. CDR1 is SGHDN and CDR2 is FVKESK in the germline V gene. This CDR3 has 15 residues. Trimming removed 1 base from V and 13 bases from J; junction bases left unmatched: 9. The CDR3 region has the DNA TGTGCCAGCAGCCAAGGGGGGGGACTAGCGGTGTTCCAGTTCTTC. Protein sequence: CASSQGGGLAVFQFF. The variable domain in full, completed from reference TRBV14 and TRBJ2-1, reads EAGVTQFPSHSVIEKGQTVTLRCDPISGHDNLYWYRRVMGKEIKFLLHFVKESKQDESGMPNNRFLAERTGGTYSTLKVQPAELEDSGVYFCASSQGGGLAVFQFFGPGTRLTVL.

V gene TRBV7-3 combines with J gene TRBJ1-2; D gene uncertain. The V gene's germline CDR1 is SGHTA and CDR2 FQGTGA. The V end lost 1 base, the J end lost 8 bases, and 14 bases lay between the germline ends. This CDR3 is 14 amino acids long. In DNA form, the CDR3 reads TGTGCCAGCAGCTTAATGGGTCCGGGAGGGGGCTACACCTTC. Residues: CASSLMGPGGGYTF.

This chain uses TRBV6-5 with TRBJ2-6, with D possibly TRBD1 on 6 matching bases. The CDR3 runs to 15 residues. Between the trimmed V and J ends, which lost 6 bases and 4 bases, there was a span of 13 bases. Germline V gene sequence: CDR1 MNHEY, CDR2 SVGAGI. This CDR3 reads CASRTTGPGANVLTF. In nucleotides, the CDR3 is TGTGCCAGCAGGACCACAGGGCCCGGGGCCAACGTCCTGACTTTC.

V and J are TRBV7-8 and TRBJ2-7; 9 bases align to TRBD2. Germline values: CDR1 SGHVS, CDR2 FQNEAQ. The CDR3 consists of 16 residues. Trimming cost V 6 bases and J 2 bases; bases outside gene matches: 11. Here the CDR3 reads CASRSGAGGSAYEQYF. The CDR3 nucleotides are TGTGCCAGCAGGAGTGGAGCGGGAGGAAGTGCCTACGAGCAGTACTTC. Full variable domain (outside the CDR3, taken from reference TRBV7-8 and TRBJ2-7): GAGVSQSPRYKVAKRGQDVALRCDPISGHVSLFWYQQALGQGPEFLTYFQNEAQLDKSGLPSDRFFAERPEGSVSTLKIQRTQQEDSAVYLCASRSGAGGSAYEQYFGPGTRLTVT.

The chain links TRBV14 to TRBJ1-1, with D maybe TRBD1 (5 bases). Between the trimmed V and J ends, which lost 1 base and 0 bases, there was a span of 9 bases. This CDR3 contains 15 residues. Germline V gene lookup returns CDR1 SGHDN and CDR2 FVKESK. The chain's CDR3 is CASSQATVMNTEAFF. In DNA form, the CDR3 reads TGTGCCAGCAGCCAAGCGACAGTCATGAACACTGAAGCTTTCTTT.

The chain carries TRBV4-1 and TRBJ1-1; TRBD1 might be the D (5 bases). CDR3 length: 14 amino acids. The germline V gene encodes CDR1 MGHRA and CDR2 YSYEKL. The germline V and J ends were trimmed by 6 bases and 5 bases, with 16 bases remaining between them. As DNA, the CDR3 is TGCGCCAGCAGTCCACAGGAGAGGGTGACTGAAGCTTTCTTT. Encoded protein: CASSPQERVTEAFF.

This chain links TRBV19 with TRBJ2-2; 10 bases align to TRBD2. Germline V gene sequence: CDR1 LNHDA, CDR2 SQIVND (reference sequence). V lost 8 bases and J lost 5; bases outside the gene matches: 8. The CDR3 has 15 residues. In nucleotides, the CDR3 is TGTGCCAGTGGGCAGCGGGAGGGCCTAACCGGGGAGCTGTTTTTT. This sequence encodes CASGQREGLTGELFF.

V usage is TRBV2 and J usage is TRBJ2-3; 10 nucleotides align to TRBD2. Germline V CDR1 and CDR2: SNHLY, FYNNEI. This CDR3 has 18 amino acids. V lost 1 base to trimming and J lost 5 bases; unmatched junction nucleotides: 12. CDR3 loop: CASSEVPSLAGVGDTQYF. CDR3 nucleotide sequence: TGTGCCAGCAGTGAAGTCCCCTCTCTAGCGGGAGTGGGAGATACGCAGTATTTT.

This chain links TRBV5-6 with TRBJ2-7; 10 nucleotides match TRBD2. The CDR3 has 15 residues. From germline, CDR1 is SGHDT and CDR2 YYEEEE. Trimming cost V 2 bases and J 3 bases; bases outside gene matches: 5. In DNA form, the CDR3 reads TGTGCCAGCAGCTTCGAGGCTAGCGGGAGCTACGAGCAGTACTTC. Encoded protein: CASSFEASGSYEQYF. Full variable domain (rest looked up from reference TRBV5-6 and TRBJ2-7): DAGVTQSPTHLIKTRGQQVTLRCSPKSGHDTVSWYQQALGQGPQFIFQYYEEEERQRGNFPDRFSGHQFPNYSSELNVNALLLGDSALYLCASSFEASGSYEQYFGPGTRLTVT.

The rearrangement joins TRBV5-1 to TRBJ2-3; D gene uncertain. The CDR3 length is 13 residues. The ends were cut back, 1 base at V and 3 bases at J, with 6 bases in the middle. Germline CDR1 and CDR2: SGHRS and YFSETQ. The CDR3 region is CASSLTTTDTQYF. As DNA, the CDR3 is TGCGCCAGCAGCTTGACCACTACAGATACGCAGTATTTT.

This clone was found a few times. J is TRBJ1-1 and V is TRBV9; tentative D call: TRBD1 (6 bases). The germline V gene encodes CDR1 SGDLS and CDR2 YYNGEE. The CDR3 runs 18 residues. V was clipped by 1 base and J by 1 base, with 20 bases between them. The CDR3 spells CASSVLPEGVLGNTEAFF. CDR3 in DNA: TGTGCCAGCAGCGTACTACCCGAGGGGGTCCTGGGGAACACTGAAGCTTTCTTT.

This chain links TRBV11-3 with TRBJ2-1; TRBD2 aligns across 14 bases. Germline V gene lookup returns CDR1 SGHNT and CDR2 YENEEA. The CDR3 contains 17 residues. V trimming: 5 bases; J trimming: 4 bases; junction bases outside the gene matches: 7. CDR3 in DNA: TGTGCCAGCAGCCCAGGGACTAGCGGGAGTGGTTACAATGAGCAGTTCTTC. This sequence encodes CASSPGTSGSGYNEQFF.

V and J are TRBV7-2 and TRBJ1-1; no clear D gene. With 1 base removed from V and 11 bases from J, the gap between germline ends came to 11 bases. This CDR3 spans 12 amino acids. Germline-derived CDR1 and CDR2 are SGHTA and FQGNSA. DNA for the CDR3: TGTGCCAGCAGCTTAGACCGTTTAGCGGCTTTCTTT. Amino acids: CASSLDRLAAFF.

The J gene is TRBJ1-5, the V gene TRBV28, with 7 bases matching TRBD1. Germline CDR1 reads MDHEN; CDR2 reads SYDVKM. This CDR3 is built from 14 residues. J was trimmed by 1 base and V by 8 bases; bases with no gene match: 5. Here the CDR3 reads CASGDSTSNQPQHF. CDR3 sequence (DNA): TGTGCCAGCGGGGACAGTACCAGCAATCAGCCCCAGCATTTT.

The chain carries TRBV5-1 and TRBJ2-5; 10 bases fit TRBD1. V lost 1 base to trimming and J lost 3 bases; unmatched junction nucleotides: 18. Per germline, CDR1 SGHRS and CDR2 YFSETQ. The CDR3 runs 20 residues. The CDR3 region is CASSLSVTGGLTKAKETQYF. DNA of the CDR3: TGCGCCAGCAGCTTGTCCGTGACAGGGGGCTTAACGAAGGCTAAAGAGACCCAGTACTTC.

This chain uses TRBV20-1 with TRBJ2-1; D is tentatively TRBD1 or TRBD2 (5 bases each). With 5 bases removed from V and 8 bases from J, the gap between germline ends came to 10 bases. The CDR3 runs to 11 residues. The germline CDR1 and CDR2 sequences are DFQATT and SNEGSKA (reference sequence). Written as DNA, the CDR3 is TGCAGTGCTCACAGAGGGGATGAGCAGTTCTTC. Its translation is CSAHRGDEQFF.

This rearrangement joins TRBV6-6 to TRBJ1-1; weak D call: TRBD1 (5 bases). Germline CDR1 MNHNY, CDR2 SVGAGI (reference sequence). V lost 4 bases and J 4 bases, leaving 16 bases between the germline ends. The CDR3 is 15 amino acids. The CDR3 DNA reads TGTGCCAGCAGTTTCCAGGTGGGGGGAGGCACTGAAGCTTTCTTT. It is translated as CASSFQVGGGTEAFF.

DNA for the CDR3: TGTGCCAGCAGCTGGGGACTAGCGGGAACGGATGAGCAGTTCTTC. It encodes CASSWGLAGTDEQFF. The rearrangement uses TRBV7-6 and TRBJ2-1; 13 nucleotides match TRBD2. Unmatched junction bases numbered 5, after V lost 4 bases and J lost 8 bases. Germline CDR1 SGHVS, CDR2 FNYEAQ. CDR3 length: 15 residues.

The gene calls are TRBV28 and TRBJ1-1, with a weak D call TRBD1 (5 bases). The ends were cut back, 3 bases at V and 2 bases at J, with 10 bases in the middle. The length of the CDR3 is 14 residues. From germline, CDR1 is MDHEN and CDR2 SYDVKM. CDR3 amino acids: CASSFPTVNTEAFF. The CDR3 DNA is TGTGCCAGCAGTTTCCCGACAGTTAACACTGAAGCTTTCTTT.

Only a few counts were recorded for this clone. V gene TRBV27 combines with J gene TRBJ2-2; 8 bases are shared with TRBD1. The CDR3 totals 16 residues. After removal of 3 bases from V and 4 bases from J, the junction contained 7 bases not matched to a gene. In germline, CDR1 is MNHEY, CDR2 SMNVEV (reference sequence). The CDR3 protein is CASSLAGGAGTGELFF. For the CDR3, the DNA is TGTGCCAGCAGTTTGGCAGGGGGCGCAGGCACCGGGGAGCTGTTTTTT.

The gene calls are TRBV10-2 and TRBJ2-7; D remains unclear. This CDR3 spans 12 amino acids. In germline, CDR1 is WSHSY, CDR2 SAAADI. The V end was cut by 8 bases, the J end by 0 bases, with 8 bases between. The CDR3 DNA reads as TGCGCCAGCTCTGACAACTCCTACGAGCAGTACTTC. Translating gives CASSDNSYEQYF.

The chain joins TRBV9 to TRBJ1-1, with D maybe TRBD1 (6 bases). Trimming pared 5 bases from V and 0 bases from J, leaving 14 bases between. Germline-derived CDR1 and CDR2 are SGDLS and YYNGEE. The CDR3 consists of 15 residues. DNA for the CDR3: TGTGCCAGCAGTAAAGGGGGGGCGATGAACACTGAAGCTTTCTTT. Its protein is CASSKGGAMNTEAFF.

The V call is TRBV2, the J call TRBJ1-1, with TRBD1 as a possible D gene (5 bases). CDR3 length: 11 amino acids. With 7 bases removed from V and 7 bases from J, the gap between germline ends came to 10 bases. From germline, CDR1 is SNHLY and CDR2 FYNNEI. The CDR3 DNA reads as TGTGCCAGCAAAGGGGCTGTTGAAGCTTTCTTT. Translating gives CASKGAVEAFF.

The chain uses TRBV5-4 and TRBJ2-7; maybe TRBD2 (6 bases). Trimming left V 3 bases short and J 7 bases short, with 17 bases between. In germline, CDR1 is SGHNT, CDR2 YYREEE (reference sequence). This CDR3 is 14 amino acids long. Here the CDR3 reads CASSSPLAPLEQYF. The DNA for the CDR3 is TGTGCCAGCAGCTCCCCCCTAGCGCCATTGGAGCAGTACTTC.

The CDR3 loop reads CASRNSNQPQHF. The CDR3 nucleotides are TGTGCCAGCAGAAATAGCAATCAGCCCCAGCATTTT. This chain uses TRBV28 with TRBJ1-5; no clear D. Per the germline V gene, CDR1 is MDHEN and CDR2 is SYDVKM. There are 12 residues in the CDR3. Trimming pared 6 bases from V and 0 bases from J, leaving 3 bases between.

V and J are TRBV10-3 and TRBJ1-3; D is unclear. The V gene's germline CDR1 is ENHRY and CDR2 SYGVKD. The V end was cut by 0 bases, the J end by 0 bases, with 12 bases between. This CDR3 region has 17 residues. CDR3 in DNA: TGTGCCATCAGTGAGTCAGGCCGGTTAAGCTCTGGAAACACCATATATTTT. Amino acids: CAISESGRLSSGNTIYF.